This is a list of T cell receptor beta chains from one sample in a study of shared clonotypes between healthy human individuals. The table came from immunoSEQ multiplex PCR; TCRdb's copy has only in-frame clones and leaves some out. In the table there are roughly 2 million clones, just under 95% of which are singletons. Sequenced input: naive CD8+ T cells sorted from blood. The receptors stem from a man aged 18 to 29 in good health. CDR3s include the opening cysteine and the closing phenylalanine or tryptophan. D genes are given only for firm matches. The size field is filled for only some rows; it gives once, few, many or a size class.

J,size,V,D,CDR3,DNA
TRBJ2-3,once,TRBV12-5,NA,CASSSGRSSTDTQYF,TGTGCTAGCTCCTCCGGGCGGTCTAGCACAGATACGCAGTATTTT
TRBJ2-3,NA,TRBV10-2,NA,CASSDGGDKGDTQYF,TGCGCCAGCAGTGACGGCGGGGACAAGGGGGATACGCAGTATTTT
TRBJ2-3,NA,TRBV28,NA,CASSFEGTDTQYF,TGTGCCAGCAGTTTCGAGGGGACAGATACGCAGTATTTT
TRBJ2-1,once,TRBV27,TRBD1,CASNPPRGGKESNEQFF,TGTGCCAGCAATCCACCGAGAGGGGGCAAGGAAAGCAATGAGCAGTTCTTC
TRBJ2-7,NA,TRBV5-4,NA,CASSDGSDEQYF,TGTGCCAGCAGCGACGGGTCCGACGAGCAGTACTTC
TRBJ2-1,NA,TRBV7-3,NA,CASSSSGLLDEQFF,TGTGCCAGCAGCTCCTCCGGACTTTTGGATGAGCAGTTCTTC
TRBJ1-6,NA,TRBV5-1,NA,CASSLEGSWMNSPLHF,TGCGCCAGCAGCTTGGAAGGCAGCTGGATGAATTCACCCCTCCACTTT
TRBJ1-4,NA,TRBV13,NA,CASSLGTQEKLFF,TGTGCCAGCAGCCTAGGGACGCAGGAAAAACTGTTTTTT
TRBJ2-7,NA,TRBV7-8,TRBD1,CASSPRDSTYEQYF,TGTGCCAGCAGCCCCCGGGACAGCACCTACGAGCAGTACTTC
TRBJ2-1,NA,TRBV6-5,NA,CASSSGGNEQFF,TGTGCCAGCAGCTCAGGAGGGAATGAGCAGTTCTTC
TRBJ2-3,NA,TRBV25-1,TRBD2,CASSEYKLAGGTDTQYF,TGTGCCAGCAGTGAATATAAACTAGCGGGGGGCACAGATACGCAGTATTTT
TRBJ2-7,NA,TRBV29-1,TRBD1,CSVEGRQGDSPYEQYF,TGCAGCGTTGAGGGTAGACAGGGGGATTCCCCCTACGAGCAGTACTTC
TRBJ2-2,NA,TRBV9,NA,CASAQTNTGELFF,TGTGCCAGCGCTCAAACGAACACCGGGGAGCTGTTTTTT
TRBJ2-5,NA,TRBV6-5,NA,CASSWRREETQYF,TGTGCCAGCAGTTGGCGGCGGGAAGAGACCCAGTACTTC
TRBJ2-3,NA,TRBV20-1,NA,CSALRDTQYF,TGCAGTGCTCTTAGAGATACGCAGTATTTT
TRBJ2-7,NA,TRBV10-3,NA,CAISEGQGGEQYF,TGTGCCATCAGTGAAGGGCAGGGGGGTGAGCAGTACTTC
TRBJ2-1,NA,TRBV5-6,NA,CASSYDSYNEQFF,TGTGCCAGCAGCTATGACAGCTACAATGAGCAGTTCTTC
TRBJ1-2,NA,TRBV30,NA,CAWSAESFSF,TGTGCCTGGAGTGCTGAGTCTTTCTCCTTC
TRBJ2-3,NA,TRBV7-9,TRBD2,CASSLGLAGGTDTQYF,TGTGCCAGCAGCCTGGGACTAGCGGGGGGCACAGATACGCAGTATTTT
TRBJ2-7,NA,TRBV27,NA,CASSLGSGGSYEQYF,TGTGCCAGCAGTTTAGGGTCTGGGGGTTCCTACGAGCAGTACTTC
TRBJ1-4,NA,TRBV7-9,TRBD1,CASSSSQTGGNEKLFF,TGTGCCAGCAGCTCCTCGCAAACAGGGGGCAATGAAAAACTGTTTTTT
TRBJ1-6,NA,TRBV30,NA,CAWSVVGLDSPLHF,TGTGCCTGGAGTGTAGTCGGATTGGATTCACCCCTCCACTTT
TRBJ2-3,NA,TRBV9,TRBD2,CASSVGSGGAPDTQYF,TGTGCCAGCAGCGTAGGGAGCGGGGGGGCACCAGATACGCAGTATTTT
TRBJ2-3,once,TRBV28,NA,CASSLQRALTDTQYF,TGTGCCAGCAGTTTACAGCGGGCTCTCACAGATACGCAGTATTTT
TRBJ1-2,once,TRBV15,TRBD1,CAATDRENYGYTF,TGTGCCGCAACGGACAGGGAGAACTATGGCTACACCTTC
TRBJ2-7,NA,TRBV10-1,TRBD1,CASSPPGQPYEQYF,TGCGCCAGCAGTCCTCCGGGACAGCCCTACGAGCAGTACTTC
TRBJ1-1,NA,TRBV7-9,TRBD1,CASSLGTQGGRLMNTEAFF,TGTGCCAGCAGCTTAGGGACACAGGGGGGGCGGCTCATGAACACTGAAGCTTTCTTT
TRBJ1-1,NA,TRBV19,NA,CASRSGMNTEAFF,TGTGCCAGTAGATCAGGGATGAACACTGAAGCTTTCTTT
TRBJ2-7,NA,TRBV27,TRBD1,CASSSGTGFSYEQYF,TGTGCCAGCAGCTCCGGGACAGGGTTTTCCTACGAGCAGTACTTC
TRBJ2-7,once,TRBV7-6,NA,CASSYAGGNSYEQYF,TGTGCCAGCAGCTACGCTGGCGGGAACTCCTACGAGCAGTACTTC
TRBJ2-7,NA,TRBV7-2,TRBD2,CASSFGLAGGPSYEQYF,TGTGCCAGCAGCTTCGGACTAGCGGGAGGGCCGTCCTACGAGCAGTACTTC
TRBJ1-5,NA,TRBV6-1,NA,CASSEAGQPQHF,TGTGCCAGCAGTGAAGCAGGCCAGCCCCAGCATTTT
TRBJ2-2,NA,TRBV7-9,TRBD1,CASSLGQGAHTGELFF,TGTGCCAGCAGCTTAGGGCAGGGGGCGCACACCGGGGAGCTGTTTTTT